One and the same sample provided the 9 T cell receptor beta chains below, sequenced in a study of T cell responses to AZD1222 COVID-19 vaccine. Data came from immunoSEQ multiplex PCR; TCRdb stores just in-frame clones and leaves some out. The sample lists over 140,000 clones; approximately 92% were seen once. Material: peripheral blood, obtained 28 days after the second AZD1222 dose. These receptors were taken from an adult who received the AZD1222 COVID-19 vaccine.

The chain carries TRBV7-9 and TRBJ2-3; no reliable D call. CDR3 size: 14 residues. Between the trimmed V and J ends, which lost 3 bases and 5 bases, there was a span of 12 bases. Germline CDR1 and CDR2: SEHNR and FQNEAQ (reference sequence). CDR3 protein: CASSFDSEEDTQYF. As DNA, the CDR3 is TGTGCCAGCAGCTTTGACTCCGAGGAAGATACGCAGTATTTT.

The V gene is TRBV11-2, the J gene TRBJ1-5; TRBD1 matches 9 bases. The CDR3 has 14 amino acids. Unmatched junction bases numbered 3, after V lost 5 bases and J lost 4 bases. CDR1 SGHAT and CDR2 FQNNGV come from the germline V gene. In DNA form, the CDR3 reads TGTGCCAGCAGCCTGGACAGGGGTAATCAGCCCCAGCATTTT. Translation gives CASSLDRGNQPQHF.

The chain combines TRBV18 with TRBJ1-6; 8 bases align to TRBD1. The CDR3 runs to 16 residues. Germline V lookup: CDR1 KGHSH, CDR2 LQKENI. V gave up 3 bases and J gave up 5 bases; unmatched junction bases: 6. The CDR3 protein is CASSPDRGANNSPLHF. CDR3 DNA: TGTGCCAGCTCACCTGACAGGGGCGCCAATAATTCACCCCTCCACTTT.

This rearrangement joins TRBV5-1 to TRBJ2-7, with 8 positions matching TRBD1. The CDR3 runs 13 residues. V dropped 3 bases and J dropped 6; count of bases not matched to a gene: 5. Germline V gene data show CDR1 as SGHRS and CDR2 as YFSETQ. CDR3 in DNA: TGCGCCAGCAGCTGGGGGACAGGACTCGAGCAGTACTTC. Encoded protein: CASSWGTGLEQYF.

The rearrangement links TRBV6-5 to TRBJ2-7; 7 nucleotides align to TRBD2. Trimming removed 8 bases from V and 3 bases from J; junction bases left unmatched: 10. CDR1 and CDR2 (germline): MNHEY, SVGAGI. The CDR3 is 14 residues long. The CDR3 nucleotides are TGTGCCAGCTCGACGAGGGAGGGCCTCTACGAGCAGTACTTC. Translating it yields CASSTREGLYEQYF.

The V call is TRBV29-1, the J call TRBJ1-2, with 8 positions matching TRBD1. V lost 7 bases and J lost 3; bases outside the gene matches: 7. This CDR3 comprises 13 residues. Germline V gene data show CDR1 as SQVTM and CDR2 as ANQGSEA. In nucleotides, the CDR3 is TGCAGCGCCCCCGGACAGGGCTACTATGGCTACACCTTC. Amino acids: CSAPGQGYYGYTF. Full variable domain (remainder filled in from reference TRBV29-1 and TRBJ1-2): SAVISQKPSRDICQRGTSLTIQCQVDSQVTMMFWYRQQPGQSLTLIATANQGSEATYESGFVIDKFPISRPNLTFSTLTVSNMSPEDSSIYLCSAPGQGYYGYTFGSGTRLTVV.

This rearrangement joins TRBV11-2 to TRBJ2-3; TRBD1 matches 9 bases. The CDR3 totals 16 residues. Looked up from germline, CDR1 is SGHAT and CDR2 is FQNNGV. V lost 5 bases to trimming and J lost 6 bases; unmatched junction nucleotides: 12. The CDR3 nucleotides are TGTGCCAGCAGCGCCACATCGGGACAGGGATATGATACGCAGTATTTT. Protein sequence: CASSATSGQGYDTQYF. The whole variable domain, filled in from reference TRBV11-2 and TRBJ2-3, reads EAGVAQSPRYKIIEKRQSVAFWCNPISGHATLYWYQQILGQGPKLLIQFQNNGVVDDSQLPKDRFSAERLKGVDSTLKIQPAKLEDSAVYLCASSATSGQGYDTQYFGPGTRLTVL.

The gene calls are TRBV5-8 and TRBJ2-1; D remains unclear. Germline CDR1 SGHTS, CDR2 YDEGEE. V was trimmed by 3 bases and J by 5 bases, leaving 12 bases between them. CDR3 length: 14 residues. DNA for the CDR3: TGTGCCAGCAGCTGGACGATAGGGAACAATGAGCAGTTCTTC. It yields the protein CASSWTIGNNEQFF.

V usage is TRBV6-2 or TRBV6-3 and J usage is TRBJ2-7; 9 bases agree with TRBD2. The CDR3 covers 17 residues. V was clipped by 0 bases and J by 1 base; unmatched bases: 7. In germline, CDR1 is MNHEY, CDR2 SVGEGT. The CDR3 protein is CASSYSLGGRGSYEQYF. The CDR3 DNA reads as TGTGCCAGCAGTTACTCGTTAGGCGGGAGGGGATCCTACGAGCAGTACTTC.